This T cell receptor (beta chain) was recovered during a study of blood T cell repertoires in COVID-19. Using immunoSEQ multiplex PCR, the repertoire was profiled, and TCRdb retains in-frame clones only, with some absent. Of about 360,000 clones listed, approximately 86% are singletons. Losses at the gene ends were 0 bases for V and 1 base for J; bases not matched to a gene: 4. Germline lookup yields CDR1 SGDLS and CDR2 YYNGEE. CDR3 length equals 15 residues. The source is a woman aged 55 to 70 with COVID-19, enrolled during active disease. The sequencing sample was made of peripheral blood. The chain joins TRBV9 to TRBJ2-7, with 7 positions matching TRBD2. CDR3 sequence: CASSVEASGSYEQYF. The CDR3 DNA follows: TGTGCCAGCAGCGTAGAGGCTAGCGGTTCCTACGAGCAGTACTTC.